This T cell receptor beta chain was identified in a study of cytomegalovirus exposure and HLA in healthy donors. This clone was seen once. 13 Jbeta primers and 60 Vbeta primers were used for the PCR. Some clones are missing from TCRdb's copy, which holds only in-frame ones; the method was immunoSEQ multiplex PCR. The sample holds 200,000 to 250,000 clones; approximately 80% are singletons and the top ten take around 2.8%. CDR1 and CDR2 from the germline V gene are SGHTA and FQGNSA. This CDR3 region has 16 residues. The J segment lost 10 bases and the V segment lost 6 bases, leaving 12 bases of the junction unmatched. Donors were nominally healthy when sampled, though unrecorded immune exposures were likely.

The chain is built from TRBV7-2 and TRBJ1-4; TRBD1 matches at 12 bases. Sequencing was done on a sample of PBMCs. This receptor was identified in a man aged 25-45 years in good health and CMV-seronegative. The CDR3 reads CASRTGTGGTRGKLFF. Here the CDR3 DNA reads TGTGCCAGCAGGACCGGGACAGGGGGCACCAGAGGAAAACTGTTTTTT.